This T cell receptor beta chain was sequenced for a study of shared clonotypes between healthy human individuals. General study findings and limits: Shared across a few donors were around 5% of the naive CD4 clonotypes. An expected dependence of interdonor clonotype sharing on sequencing depth was noted. Represented diversity, genetic and exposure-history alike, was limited by few donors.

Notes on this clone: Its antigen remains unknown.

The germline V gene has CDR1 SGHRS and CDR2 YFSETQ. This CDR3 is built from 16 residues. TCRdb keeps only in-frame clones here, not all; method: immunoSEQ multiplex PCR. The table shows approximately 2,000,000 clones, with about nine tenths occurring only once. V gene TRBV5-1 combines with J gene TRBJ2-5, with TRBD2 identical over 10 bases. The end of the DNA fits TRBJ2-7 better, so the J call may be wrong. The sequenced material came from naive CD4+ T cells from PBMCs. The subset was: CD45RA+ positively selected. The TCR was taken from a man between 18 and 29 years old in good health. Some clones in this sample may be carry-over from other donors' samples. The chain's CDR3 is CASSLIAGGGSYEQYF. In nucleotides, the CDR3 is TGCGCCAGCAGCTTAATAGCGGGAGGAGGTTCCTACGAGCAGTACTTC.